This record covers a single TCR beta chain. In TCRdb, the 5' RACE reads were re-called with MiXCR into one record per CDR3 protein. The sample has about 210,000 distinct CDR3 sequences; roughly a tenth are singletons. Germline CDR1 SGHNT, CDR2 YYREEE (reference sequence). V lost 4 bases and J lost 0, with 16 bases in between. The CDR3 is 16 residues long. This specimen belongs to a study of T-cell memory formation after mild COVID-19. This sequence originates from a man aged 18 to 30 who had mild COVID-19 (a few samples of this study predate the infection). Cell type and time point are not known. The V call is TRBV5-4, the J call TRBJ1-1; D not certain. The specimen sequenced was PBMCs or a T cell subset sorted from them (not recorded which). The CDR3 loop reads CASSPTGRNLNTEAFF. DNA of the CDR3: TGTGCCAGCAGCCCTACCGGACGGAATCTGAACACTGAAGCTTTCTTT.